Sequencing of this T cell receptor (beta chain) was carried out in a study of neurological immune-mediated disorders. Time point in this sample: longitudinal time-point 1 (baseline). From germline, CDR1 is SQVTM and CDR2 ANQGSEA. The ends were cut back, 4 bases at V and 7 bases at J, with 16 bases in the middle. CDR3 length: 13 residues. TCRdb independently ran MiXCR on the 5' RACE reads; one entry per CDR3 protein. The sample lists tens of thousands of distinct CDR3 sequences, around 9.6% seen once, with 9.5% to 10% in the top ten. In its sample, this clonotype was seen many times. The chain is built from TRBV29-1 and TRBJ2-5; D not resolved. The sequenced material came from PBMCs. This TCR came from a man aged 25 to 45 in good health. The CDR3 spells CSVGEAPAGTQYF. In DNA, the CDR3 is TGCAGCGTTGGGGAAGCCCCAGCCGGGACCCAGTACTTC.